This T cell receptor (beta chain) was found in a study of Tregs in tolerant kidney transplant recipients. This CDR3 has 18 residues. Germline V gene lookup returns CDR1 SGHVS and CDR2 FNYEAQ. V gave up 2 bases and J gave up 9 bases; unmatched junction bases: 11. Points from the study as a whole: Activated donor B cell expansion appeared to reveal the most relevant donor-specific TCRbeta repertoire. No direct test of biological reproducibility was done here. Validation in larger populations is needed because few patients were studied.

As for this clone: Its antigen is as yet unknown.

The table came from immunoSEQ multiplex PCR; TCRdb's copy has only in-frame clones and leaves some out. The sample carries some 240,000 clones, 84% recorded once. This chain connects TRBV7-6 to TRBJ2-1; 15 positions agree with TRBD2. The clonotype was recovered from a human donor in good health. Sequences were obtained from CD4+ T cells from blood. The CDR3 spells CASSLSHRGLAGGSEQFF. In DNA, the CDR3 is TGTGCCAGCAGCTTATCACACCGGGGACTAGCGGGGGGTAGTGAGCAGTTCTTC.